Following are 18 T cell receptor beta chains from one sample sequenced in a study of blood T cell repertoires in COVID-19. Libraries were prepared by immunoSEQ multiplex PCR; TCRdb keeps only in-frame clonotypes and omits some of them. The sample shows 110,000 or so clones, roughly 80% of them seen only once. Material: peripheral blood. These receptors originate from a man aged 50-59 years with acute or convalescent COVID-19.

This rearrangement joins TRBV18 to TRBJ2-1, with TRBD2 matching 9 bases. Germline CDR1 and CDR2: KGHSH and LQKENI. The length of the CDR3 is 15 residues. V trimming: 3 bases; J trimming: 5 bases; junction bases outside the gene matches: 5. CDR3: CASSPRGGADNEQFF. The CDR3 bases are TGTGCCAGCTCACCCCGCGGGGGGGCCGACAATGAGCAGTTCTTC.

The rearrangement uses TRBV6-5 and TRBJ1-1, with TRBD1 matching over 11 bases. CDR1 is MNHEY, CDR2 SVGAGI, per germline. J was trimmed by 4 bases and V by 6 bases; bases with no gene match: 4. The CDR3 runs 14 residues. The CDR3 region is CASRLGTGGTEAFF. Here the CDR3 DNA reads TGTGCCAGCAGGCTCGGGACAGGGGGCACTGAAGCTTTCTTT.

The V call is TRBV4-1, the J call TRBJ2-6, with 9 bases aligning to TRBD1. CDR3 size: 17 residues. Germline V gene sequence: CDR1 MGHRA, CDR2 YSYEKL. V lost 1 base to trimming and J lost 4 bases; unmatched junction nucleotides: 5. The CDR3 here is CASSQVGQGSGANVLTF. Here the CDR3 DNA reads TGCGCCAGCAGCCAAGTTGGACAGGGGTCCGGGGCCAACGTCCTGACTTTC.

The rearrangement uses TRBV6-5 and TRBJ2-1, with 12 bases that match TRBD1. The CDR3 is 16 residues long. Germline lookup yields CDR1 MNHEY and CDR2 SVGAGI. V was pared by 0 bases and J by 6 bases, with 3 bases of the junction left unmatched. CDR3 bases: TGTGCCAGCAGTTACTCCGGGACAGGGGGCCTCAATGAGCAGTTCTTC. Protein product: CASSYSGTGGLNEQFF.

V usage is TRBV29-1 and J usage is TRBJ1-6; D might be TRBD1 (5 bases). The CDR3 covers 13 residues. V shed 6 bases and J shed 7 bases, with 13 bases lying between them. The germline gives CDR1 SQVTM, CDR2 ANQGSEA. The CDR3 here is CSVRNGGNSPLHF. CDR3 sequence (DNA): TGCAGCGTCCGAAACGGGGGAAATTCACCCCTCCACTTT.

J is TRBJ1-2 and V is TRBV6-1; D gene uncertain. Germline loops: CDR1 MNHNS, CDR2 SASEGT. The CDR3 extends over 16 amino acids. V was cut by 3 bases and J by 0 bases, with 14 bases left in between. The CDR3 nucleotides are TGTGCCAGCAGTGACGGCGGTCTTTCGGCTAACTATGGCTACACCTTC. Its translation: CASSDGGLSANYGYTF.

This clone appeared once. The chain links TRBV9 to TRBJ1-3; 10 nucleotides match TRBD1. CDR3 length: 16 residues. V was pared by 0 bases and J by 5 bases, with 5 bases of the junction left unmatched. Germline assignment: CDR1 SGDLS and CDR2 YYNGEE. The CDR3 nucleotides are TGTGCCAGCAGCGTAGCCGGGACAGGGGAGCGAAACACCATATATTTT. Translating gives CASSVAGTGERNTIYF. Filled out from reference TRBV9 and TRBJ1-3, the complete variable domain reads DSGVTQTPKHLITATGQRVTLRCSPRSGDLSVYWYQQSLDQGLQFLIQYYNGEERAKGNILERFSAQQFPDLHSELNLSSLELGDSALYFCASSVAGTGERNTIYFGEGSWLTVV.

This clone has more than one count but fewer than ten. The chain carries TRBV19 and TRBJ1-1; TRBD1 might be the D (6 bases). V dropped 4 bases and J dropped 10 bases, with 19 bases sitting between them. The CDR3 is 14 amino acids. From germline, CDR1 is LNHDA and CDR2 SQIVND (reference sequence). The CDR3 DNA follows: TGTGCCAGTAGTACCTCGACAGGTCTATCGTCAGCTTTCTTT. Translating it yields CASSTSTGLSSAFF.

The chain uses TRBV5-1 and TRBJ2-5; a weak D match, TRBD2 (5 bases). The CDR3 consists of 14 residues. CDR1 is SGHRS, CDR2 YFSETQ, per germline. V shed 0 bases and J shed 7 bases, with 13 bases lying between them. This CDR3 reads CASSLGVLGGTQYF. The CDR3 coding sequence is TGCGCCAGCAGCTTGGGGGTGCTTGGAGGGACCCAGTACTTC.

The genes are TRBV11-3 and TRBJ2-1; the D is unclear. This CDR3 is 14 amino acids long. V was clipped by 4 bases and J by 6 bases, with 13 bases between them. The V gene's germline CDR1 is SGHNT and CDR2 YENEEA. CDR3 loop: CASSSPGRRNEQFF. The CDR3 coding sequence is TGTGCCAGCAGCTCCCCTGGCCGCCGCAATGAGCAGTTCTTC.

This chain joins TRBV5-1 and TRBJ2-3, with 7 bases that match TRBD2. The CDR3 extends over 15 amino acids. Trimming removed 6 bases from V and 1 base from J; junction bases left unmatched: 8. Germline V gene data show CDR1 as SGHRS and CDR2 as YFSETQ. CDR3 protein: CASTGRGWGTDTQYF. Written as DNA, the CDR3 is TGCGCCAGCACGGGGAGGGGATGGGGCACAGATACGCAGTATTTT. Complete variable domain (other parts from reference TRBV5-1 and TRBJ2-3): KAGVTQTPRYLIKTRGQQVTLSCSPISGHRSVSWYQQTPGQGLQFLFEYFSETQRNKGNFPGRFSGRQFSNSRSEMNVSTLELGDSALYLCASTGRGWGTDTQYFGPGTRLTVL.

This clone was picked up a small number of times. The chain uses TRBV6-1 and TRBJ2-1, with TRBD2 identical over 11 bases. CDR3 length equals 17 residues. Per the germline V gene, CDR1 is MNHNS and CDR2 is SASEGT. J gave up 5 bases and V 1 base, and 7 bases lay outside the gene matches. This chain's CDR3 is CASSEGRLAGRNNEQFF. CDR3 sequence (DNA): TGTGCCAGCAGTGAAGGAAGACTAGCGGGGAGAAACAATGAGCAGTTCTTC.

This chain links TRBV2 with TRBJ2-3; 8 bases match TRBD2. From germline, CDR1 is SNHLY and CDR2 FYNNEI. The CDR3 length is 14 residues. The V segment lost 8 bases and the J segment 2 bases; nucleotides outside the gene matches: 6. As DNA, the CDR3 is TGTGCCAGCTCTTTTAGCGGGACCACAGATACGCAGTATTTT. It is translated as CASSFSGTTDTQYF.

The V and J genes are TRBV28 and TRBJ2-7, with 7 bases lining up with TRBD1. The germline CDR1 and CDR2 sequences are MDHEN and SYDVKM. The V gene end was trimmed by 6 bases and the J gene end by 1 base; junction bases not matched to a gene: 9. The CDR3 runs to 15 residues. For the CDR3, the DNA is TGTGCCAGCAGGTTACAGGGGACGGGGTCCTACGAGCAGTACTTC. It encodes CASRLQGTGSYEQYF.

The rearrangement joins TRBV18 to TRBJ2-3; no clear D gene. Trimming shortened V by 3 bases and J by 6 bases, and 13 bases separated the two germline ends. This CDR3 has 14 residues. Germline-derived CDR1 and CDR2 are KGHSH and LQKENI. The CDR3 nucleotides are TGTGCCAGCTCACCGGCTACAGCCATTGATACGCAGTATTTT. Protein product: CASSPATAIDTQYF.

V and J are TRBV7-8 and TRBJ1-3; the D gene is possibly TRBD1 (5 bases). Trimming pared 1 base from V and 0 bases from J, leaving 7 bases between. The CDR3 spans 15 residues. The V gene's germline CDR1 is SGHVS and CDR2 FQNEAQ. For the CDR3, the DNA is TGTGCCAGCAGCTTAGGGACAACCTCTGGAAACACCATATATTTT. Amino acids: CASSLGTTSGNTIYF.

The chain is built from TRBV19 and TRBJ1-2, with a tentative D call TRBD1 (5 bases). The CDR3 loop spans 16 amino acids. In germline, CDR1 is LNHDA, CDR2 SQIVND (reference sequence). The V end was cut by 0 bases, the J end by 0 bases, with 11 bases between. The CDR3 sequence is CASSIDRGLANYGYTF. The CDR3 DNA is TGTGCCAGTAGTATAGATAGGGGCCTCGCTAACTATGGCTACACCTTC.

The gene calls are TRBV6-5 and TRBJ1-1; 7 nucleotides agree with TRBD1. The CDR3 sequence is 14 residues long. V lost 5 bases to trimming and J lost 5 bases; unmatched junction nucleotides: 8. Germline CDR1 is MNHEY and CDR2 is SVGAGI. CDR3 sequence (DNA): TGTGCCAGCAGTAAGGGACAGAGGAGTACTGAAGCTTTCTTT. It is translated as CASSKGQRSTEAFF.